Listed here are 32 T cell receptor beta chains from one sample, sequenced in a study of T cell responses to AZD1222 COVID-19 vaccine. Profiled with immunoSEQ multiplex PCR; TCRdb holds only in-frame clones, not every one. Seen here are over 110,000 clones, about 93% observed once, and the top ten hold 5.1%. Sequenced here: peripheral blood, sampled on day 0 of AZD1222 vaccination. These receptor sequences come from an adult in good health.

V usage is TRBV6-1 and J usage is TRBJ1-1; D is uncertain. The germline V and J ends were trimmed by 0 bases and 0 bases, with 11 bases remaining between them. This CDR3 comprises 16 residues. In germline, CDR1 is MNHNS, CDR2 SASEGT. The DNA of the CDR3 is TGTGCCAGCAGTGAAGCGGGCAGGTGGATGAACACTGAAGCTTTCTTT. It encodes CASSEAGRWMNTEAFF.

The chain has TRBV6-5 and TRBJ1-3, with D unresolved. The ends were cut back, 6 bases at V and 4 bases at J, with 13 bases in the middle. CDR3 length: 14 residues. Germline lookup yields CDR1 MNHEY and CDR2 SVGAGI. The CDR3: CASRSQAGGNTIYF. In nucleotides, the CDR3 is TGTGCCAGCAGATCTCAAGCGGGGGGAAACACCATATATTTT.

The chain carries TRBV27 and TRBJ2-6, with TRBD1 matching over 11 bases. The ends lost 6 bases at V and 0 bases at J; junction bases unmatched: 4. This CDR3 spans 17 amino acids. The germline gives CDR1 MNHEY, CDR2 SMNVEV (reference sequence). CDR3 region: CASSPGTGGSGANVLTF. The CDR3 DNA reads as TGTGCCAGCAGCCCAGGGACAGGGGGCTCTGGGGCCAACGTCCTGACTTTC.

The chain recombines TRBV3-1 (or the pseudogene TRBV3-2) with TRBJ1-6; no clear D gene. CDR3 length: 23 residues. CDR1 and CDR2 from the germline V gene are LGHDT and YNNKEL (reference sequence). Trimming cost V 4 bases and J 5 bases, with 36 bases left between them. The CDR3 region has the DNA TGTGCCAGCAGCCGCAAACGACCCCTATCACTAGGGTTATGCGCACGTAATAATTCACCCCTCCACTTT. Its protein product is CASSRKRPLSLGLCARNNSPLHF.

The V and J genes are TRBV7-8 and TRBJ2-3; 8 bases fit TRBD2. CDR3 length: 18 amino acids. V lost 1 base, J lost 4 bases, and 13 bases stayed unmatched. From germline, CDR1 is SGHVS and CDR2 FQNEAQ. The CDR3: CASSLGGYERGKADTQYF. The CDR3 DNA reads TGTGCCAGCAGCTTAGGGGGCTATGAGCGGGGGAAGGCAGATACGCAGTATTTT.

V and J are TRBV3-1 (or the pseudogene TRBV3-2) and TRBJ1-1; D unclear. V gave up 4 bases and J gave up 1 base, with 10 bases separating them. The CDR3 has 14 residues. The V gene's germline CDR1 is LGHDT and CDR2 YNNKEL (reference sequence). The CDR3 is CASSPRGRNTEAFF. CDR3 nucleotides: TGTGCCAGCAGCCCGAGAGGGAGGAACACTGAAGCTTTCTTT.

The CDR3 nucleotides read TGCGCCAGCAGCCCGGGGTTAGCGGGAGGCGTAAGGGCCCAGTACTTC. Protein sequence: CASSPGLAGGVRAQYF. The genes are TRBV5-1 and TRBJ2-5; 10 bases match TRBD2. This CDR3 has 16 residues. Germline loops: CDR1 SGHRS, CDR2 YFSETQ. The ends lost 4 bases at V and 9 bases at J; junction bases unmatched: 15.

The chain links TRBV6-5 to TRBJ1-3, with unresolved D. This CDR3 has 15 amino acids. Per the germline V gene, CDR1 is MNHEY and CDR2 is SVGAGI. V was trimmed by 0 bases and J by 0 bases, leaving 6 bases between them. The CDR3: CASSYSPNSGNTIYF. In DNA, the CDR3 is TGTGCCAGCAGTTACTCTCCAAACTCTGGAAACACCATATATTTT.

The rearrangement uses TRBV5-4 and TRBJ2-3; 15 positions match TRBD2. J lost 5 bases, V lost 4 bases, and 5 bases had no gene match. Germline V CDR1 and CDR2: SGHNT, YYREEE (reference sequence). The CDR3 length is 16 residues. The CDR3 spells CASSPPGLAGGDTQYF. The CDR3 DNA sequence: TGTGCCAGCAGCCCCCCGGGACTAGCGGGGGGAGATACGCAGTATTTT.

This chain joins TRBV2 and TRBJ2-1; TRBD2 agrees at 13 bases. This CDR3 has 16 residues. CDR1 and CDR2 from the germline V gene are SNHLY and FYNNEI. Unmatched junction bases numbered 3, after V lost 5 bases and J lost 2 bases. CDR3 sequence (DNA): TGTGCCAGCAGTAAGGGACTAGCGGGAACCTACAATGAGCAGTTCTTC. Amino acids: CASSKGLAGTYNEQFF.

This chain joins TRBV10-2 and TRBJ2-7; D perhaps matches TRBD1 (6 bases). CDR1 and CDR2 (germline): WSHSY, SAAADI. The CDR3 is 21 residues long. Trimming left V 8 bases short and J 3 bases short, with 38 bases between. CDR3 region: CASSQHPRQVHPRIPNYEQYF. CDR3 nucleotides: TGCGCCAGCTCCCAACACCCAAGACAGGTCCACCCGCGAATCCCAAACTACGAGCAGTACTTC.

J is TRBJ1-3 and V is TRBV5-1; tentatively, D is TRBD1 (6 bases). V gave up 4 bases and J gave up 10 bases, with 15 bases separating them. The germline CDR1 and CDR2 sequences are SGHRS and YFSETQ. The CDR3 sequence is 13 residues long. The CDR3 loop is CASSPTGPRTIYF. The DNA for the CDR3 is TGCGCCAGCAGCCCTACAGGGCCTAGGACCATATATTTT.

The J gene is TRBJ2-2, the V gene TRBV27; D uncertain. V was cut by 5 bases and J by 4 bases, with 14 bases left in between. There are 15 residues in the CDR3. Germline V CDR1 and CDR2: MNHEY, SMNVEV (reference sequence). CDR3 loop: CASSPGPLGTGELFF. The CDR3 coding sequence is TGTGCCAGCAGTCCCGGCCCTCTGGGCACCGGGGAGCTGTTTTTT.

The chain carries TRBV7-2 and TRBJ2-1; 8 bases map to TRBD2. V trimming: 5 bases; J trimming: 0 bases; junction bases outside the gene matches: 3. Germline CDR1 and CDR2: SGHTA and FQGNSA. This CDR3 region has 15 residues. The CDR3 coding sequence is TGTGCCAGCAGCCGGGGGGGGTCCTCCTACAATGAGCAGTTCTTC. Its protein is CASSRGGSSYNEQFF. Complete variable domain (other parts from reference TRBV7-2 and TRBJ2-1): GAGVSQSPSNKVTEKGKDVELRCDPISGHTALYWYRQSLGQGLEFLIYFQGNSAPDKSGLPSDRFSAERTGGSVSTLTIQRTQQEDSAVYLCASSRGGSSYNEQFFGPGTRLTVL.

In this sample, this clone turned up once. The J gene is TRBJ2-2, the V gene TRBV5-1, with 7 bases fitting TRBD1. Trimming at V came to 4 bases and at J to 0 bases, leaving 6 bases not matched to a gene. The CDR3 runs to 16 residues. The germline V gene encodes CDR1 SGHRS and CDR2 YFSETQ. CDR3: CASSQSGQSNTGELFF. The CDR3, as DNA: TGCGCCAGCAGCCAGTCGGGACAGTCGAACACCGGGGAGCTGTTTTTT.

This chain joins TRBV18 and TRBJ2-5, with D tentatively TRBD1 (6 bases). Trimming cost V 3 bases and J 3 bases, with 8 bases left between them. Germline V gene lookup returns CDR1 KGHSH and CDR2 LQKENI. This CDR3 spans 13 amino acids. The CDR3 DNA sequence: TGTGCCAGCTCACCGGGGGCTGAAGAGACCCAGTACTTC. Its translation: CASSPGAEETQYF. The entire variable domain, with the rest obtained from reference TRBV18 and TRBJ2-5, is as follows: NAGVMQNPRHLVRRRGQEARLRCSPMKGHSHVYWYRQLPEEGLKFMVYLQKENIIDESGMPKERFSAEFPKEGPSILRIQQVVRGDSAAYFCASSPGAEETQYFGPGTRLLVL.

The CDR3: CASSPRSDNYEQYF. In nucleotides, the CDR3 is TGTGCCAGCTCACCAAGGTCGGACAACTACGAGCAGTACTTC. The chain combines TRBV18 with TRBJ2-7; tentatively, D is TRBD1 (5 bases). CDR1 KGHSH and CDR2 LQKENI come from the germline V gene. This CDR3 has 14 residues. The ends were cut back, 2 bases at V and 3 bases at J, with 11 bases in the middle.

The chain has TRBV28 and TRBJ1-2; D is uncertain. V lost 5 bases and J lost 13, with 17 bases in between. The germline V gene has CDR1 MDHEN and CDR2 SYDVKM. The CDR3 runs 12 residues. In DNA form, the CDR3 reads TGTGCCAGCAGTCCGCTGGGCCCCCACTTCACCTTC. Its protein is CASSPLGPHFTF.

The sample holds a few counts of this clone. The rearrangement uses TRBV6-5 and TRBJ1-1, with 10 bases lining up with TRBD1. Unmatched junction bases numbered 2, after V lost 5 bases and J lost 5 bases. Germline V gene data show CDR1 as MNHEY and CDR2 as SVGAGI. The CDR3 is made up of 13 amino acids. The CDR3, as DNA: TGTGCCAGCAGTCTGGACAGGGGGACTGAAGCTTTCTTT. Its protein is CASSLDRGTEAFF.

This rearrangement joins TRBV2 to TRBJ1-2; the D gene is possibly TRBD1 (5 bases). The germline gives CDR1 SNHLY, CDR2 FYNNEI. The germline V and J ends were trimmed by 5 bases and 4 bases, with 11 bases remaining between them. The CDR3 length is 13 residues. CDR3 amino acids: CASSPGRVYGYTF. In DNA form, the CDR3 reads TGTGCCAGCAGTCCGGGACGGGTCTATGGCTACACCTTC. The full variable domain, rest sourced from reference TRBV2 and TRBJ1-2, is EPEVTQTPSHQVTQMGQEVILRCVPISNHLYFYWYRQILGQKVEFLVSFYNNEISEKSEIFDDQFSVERPDGSNFTLKIRSTKLEDSAMYFCASSPGRVYGYTFGSGTRLTVV.

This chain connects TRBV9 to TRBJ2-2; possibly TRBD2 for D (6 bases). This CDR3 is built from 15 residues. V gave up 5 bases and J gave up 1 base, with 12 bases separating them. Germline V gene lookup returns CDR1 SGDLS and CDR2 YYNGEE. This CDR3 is CASRPGRGNTGELFF. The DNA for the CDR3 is TGTGCCAGCAGGCCGGGGCGGGGGAACACCGGGGAGCTGTTTTTT.

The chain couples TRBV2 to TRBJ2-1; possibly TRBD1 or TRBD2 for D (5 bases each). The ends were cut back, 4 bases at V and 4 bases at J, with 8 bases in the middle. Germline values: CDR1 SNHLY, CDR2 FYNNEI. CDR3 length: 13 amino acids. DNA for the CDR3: TGTGCCAGCAGTGTGGGGGAGTACAATGAGCAGTTCTTC. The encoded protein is CASSVGEYNEQFF.

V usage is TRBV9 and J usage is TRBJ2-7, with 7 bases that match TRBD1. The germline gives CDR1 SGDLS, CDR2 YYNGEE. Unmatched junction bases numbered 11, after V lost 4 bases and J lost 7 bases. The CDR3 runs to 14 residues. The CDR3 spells CASSFGTALEEQYF. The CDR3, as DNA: TGTGCCAGCAGCTTCGGGACAGCTCTTGAGGAGCAGTACTTC.

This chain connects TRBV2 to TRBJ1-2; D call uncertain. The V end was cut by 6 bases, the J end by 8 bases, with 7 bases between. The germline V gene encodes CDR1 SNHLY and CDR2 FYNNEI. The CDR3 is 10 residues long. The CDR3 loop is CASRGLGYTF. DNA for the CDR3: TGTGCCAGCAGGGGATTGGGCTACACCTTC.

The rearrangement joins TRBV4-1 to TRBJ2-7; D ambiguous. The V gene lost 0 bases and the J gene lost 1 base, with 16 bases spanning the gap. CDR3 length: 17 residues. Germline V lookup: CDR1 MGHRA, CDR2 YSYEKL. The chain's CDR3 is CASSQDIPSQRSYEQYF. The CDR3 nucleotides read TGCGCCAGCAGCCAAGATATTCCCAGTCAACGATCCTACGAGCAGTACTTC.

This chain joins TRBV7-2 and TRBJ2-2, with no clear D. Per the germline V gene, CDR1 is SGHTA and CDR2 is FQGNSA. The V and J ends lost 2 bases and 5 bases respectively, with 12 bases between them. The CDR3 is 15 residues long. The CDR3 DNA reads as TGTGCCAGCAGCTTAACCCCTACTACTACCGGGGAGCTGTTTTTT. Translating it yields CASSLTPTTTGELFF.

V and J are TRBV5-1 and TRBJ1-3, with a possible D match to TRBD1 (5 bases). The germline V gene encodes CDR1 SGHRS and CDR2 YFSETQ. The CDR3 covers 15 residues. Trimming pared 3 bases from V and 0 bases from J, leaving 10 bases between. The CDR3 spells CASSWGPDSGNTIYF. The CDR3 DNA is TGCGCCAGCAGCTGGGGACCGGACTCTGGAAACACCATATATTTT.

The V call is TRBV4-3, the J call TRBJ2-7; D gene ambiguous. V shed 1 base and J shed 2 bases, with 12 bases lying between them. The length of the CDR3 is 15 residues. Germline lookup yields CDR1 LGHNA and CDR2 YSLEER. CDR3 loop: CASSQVSGRTYEQYF. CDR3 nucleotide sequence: TGCGCCAGCAGCCAAGTCTCCGGGCGTACCTACGAGCAGTACTTC.

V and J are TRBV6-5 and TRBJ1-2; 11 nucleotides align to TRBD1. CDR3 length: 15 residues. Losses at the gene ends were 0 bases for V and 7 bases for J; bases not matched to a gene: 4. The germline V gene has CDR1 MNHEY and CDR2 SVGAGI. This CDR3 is CASSYSGGTGGGYTF. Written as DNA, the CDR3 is TGTGCCAGCAGTTACTCCGGTGGGACAGGGGGTGGCTACACCTTC.

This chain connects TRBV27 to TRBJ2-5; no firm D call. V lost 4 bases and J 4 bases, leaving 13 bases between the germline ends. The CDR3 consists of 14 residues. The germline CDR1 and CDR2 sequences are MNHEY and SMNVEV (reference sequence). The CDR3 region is CASSSGQAPETQYF. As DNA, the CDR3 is TGTGCCAGCAGTTCTGGGCAGGCCCCAGAGACCCAGTACTTC.

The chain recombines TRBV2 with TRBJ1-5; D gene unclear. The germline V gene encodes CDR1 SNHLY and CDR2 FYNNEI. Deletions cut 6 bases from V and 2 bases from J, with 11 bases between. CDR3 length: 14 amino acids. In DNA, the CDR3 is TGTGCCAGCAGCGACGGACGGGGCAATCAGCCCCAGCATTTT. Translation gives CASSDGRGNQPQHF. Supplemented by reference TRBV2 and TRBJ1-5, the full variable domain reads EPEVTQTPSHQVTQMGQEVILRCVPISNHLYFYWYRQILGQKVEFLVSFYNNEISEKSEIFDDQFSVERPDGSNFTLKIRSTKLEDSAMYFCASSDGRGNQPQHFGDGTRLSIL.

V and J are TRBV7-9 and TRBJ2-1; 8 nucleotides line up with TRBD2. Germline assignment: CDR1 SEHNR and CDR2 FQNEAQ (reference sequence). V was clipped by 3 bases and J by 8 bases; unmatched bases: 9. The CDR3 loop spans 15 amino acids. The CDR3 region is CASSFTSGGGDEQFF. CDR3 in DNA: TGTGCCAGCAGCTTCACTAGCGGAGGGGGGGATGAGCAGTTCTTC. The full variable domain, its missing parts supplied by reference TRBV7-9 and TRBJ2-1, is DTGVSQNPRHKITKRGQNVTFRCDPISEHNRLYWYRQTLGQGPEFLTYFQNEAQLEKSRLLSDRFSAERPKGSFSTLEIQRTEQGDSAMYLCASSFTSGGGDEQFFGPGTRLTVL.